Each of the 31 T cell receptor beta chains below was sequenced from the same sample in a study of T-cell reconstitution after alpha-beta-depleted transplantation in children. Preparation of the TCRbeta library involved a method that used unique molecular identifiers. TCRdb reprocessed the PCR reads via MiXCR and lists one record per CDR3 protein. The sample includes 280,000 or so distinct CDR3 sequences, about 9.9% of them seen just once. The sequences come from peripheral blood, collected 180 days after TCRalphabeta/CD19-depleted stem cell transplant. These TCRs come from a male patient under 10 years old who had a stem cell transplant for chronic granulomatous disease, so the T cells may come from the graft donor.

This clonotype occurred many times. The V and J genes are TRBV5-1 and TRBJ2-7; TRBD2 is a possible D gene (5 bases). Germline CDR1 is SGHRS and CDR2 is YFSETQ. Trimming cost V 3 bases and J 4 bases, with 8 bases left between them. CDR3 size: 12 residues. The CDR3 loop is CASSWGEYEQYF. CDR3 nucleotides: TGCGCCAGCAGCTGGGGAGAGTACGAGCAGTACTTC.

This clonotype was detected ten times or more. CDR3 region: CASRAGTGGLPDPYEQYF. CDR3 bases: TGTGCCAGCAGGGCCGGGACAGGGGGCCTTCCAGACCCCTACGAGCAGTACTTC. V gene TRBV11-1 combines with J gene TRBJ2-7; TRBD1 matches at 12 bases. Germline V gene lookup returns CDR1 SGHAT and CDR2 FQDESV (reference sequence). CDR3 length: 18 residues. Trimming at V came to 6 bases and at J to 2 bases, leaving 14 bases not matched to a gene.

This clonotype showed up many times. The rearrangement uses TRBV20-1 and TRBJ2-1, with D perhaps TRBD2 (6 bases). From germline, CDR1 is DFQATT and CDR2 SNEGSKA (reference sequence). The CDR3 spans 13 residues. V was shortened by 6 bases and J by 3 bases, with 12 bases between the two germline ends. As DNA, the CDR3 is TGCAGTGCAGAGCCGGGACTCTACAATGAGCAGTTCTTC. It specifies CSAEPGLYNEQFF.

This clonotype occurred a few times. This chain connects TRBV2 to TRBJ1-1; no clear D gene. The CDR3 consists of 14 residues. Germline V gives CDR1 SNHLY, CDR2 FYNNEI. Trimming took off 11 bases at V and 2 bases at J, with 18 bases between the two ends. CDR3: CASSSPGFNTEAFF. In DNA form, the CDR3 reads TGTGCCTCATCCTCCCCCGGGTTTAACACTGAAGCTTTCTTT.

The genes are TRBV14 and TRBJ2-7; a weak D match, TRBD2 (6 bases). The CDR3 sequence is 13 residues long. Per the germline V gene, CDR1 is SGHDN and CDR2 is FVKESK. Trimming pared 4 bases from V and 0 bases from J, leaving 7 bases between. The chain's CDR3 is CASSRGTSYEQYF. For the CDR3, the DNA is TGTGCCAGCAGCCGCGGGACCTCCTACGAGCAGTACTTC.

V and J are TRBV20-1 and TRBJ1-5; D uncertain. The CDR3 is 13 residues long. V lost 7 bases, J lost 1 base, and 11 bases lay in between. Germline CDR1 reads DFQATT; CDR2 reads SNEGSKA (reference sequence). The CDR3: CSVVPDSNQPQHF. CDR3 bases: TGCAGTGTGGTTCCGGACAGCAATCAGCCCCAGCATTTT.

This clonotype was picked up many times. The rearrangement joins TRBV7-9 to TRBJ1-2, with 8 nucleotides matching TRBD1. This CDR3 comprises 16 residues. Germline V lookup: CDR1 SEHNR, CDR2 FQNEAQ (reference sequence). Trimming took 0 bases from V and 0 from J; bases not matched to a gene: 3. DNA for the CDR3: TGTGCCAGCAGCTTAGCCGCAGGGGGCTCTAACTATGGCTACACCTTC. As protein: CASSLAAGGSNYGYTF.

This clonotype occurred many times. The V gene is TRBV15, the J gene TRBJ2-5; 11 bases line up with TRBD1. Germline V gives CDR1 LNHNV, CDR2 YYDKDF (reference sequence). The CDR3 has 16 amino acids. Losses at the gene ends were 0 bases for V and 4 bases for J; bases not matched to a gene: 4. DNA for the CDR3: TGTGCCACCAGCAGAGAAGGGACAGGGGGAAGAGAGACCCAGTACTTC. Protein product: CATSREGTGGRETQYF.

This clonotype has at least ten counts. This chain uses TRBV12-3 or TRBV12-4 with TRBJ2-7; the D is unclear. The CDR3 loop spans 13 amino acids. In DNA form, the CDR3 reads TGTGGCTCGGCGGCCGGTTCATTCTACGAGCAGTACTTC. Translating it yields CGSAAGSFYEQYF.

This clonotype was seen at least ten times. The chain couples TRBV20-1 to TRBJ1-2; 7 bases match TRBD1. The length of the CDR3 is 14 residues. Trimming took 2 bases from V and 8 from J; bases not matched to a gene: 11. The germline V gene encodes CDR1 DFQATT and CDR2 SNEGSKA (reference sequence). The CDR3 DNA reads TGCAGTGCTAGACCTAGGGACAGCAGGAGAGGCTACACCTTC. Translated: CSARPRDSRRGYTF.

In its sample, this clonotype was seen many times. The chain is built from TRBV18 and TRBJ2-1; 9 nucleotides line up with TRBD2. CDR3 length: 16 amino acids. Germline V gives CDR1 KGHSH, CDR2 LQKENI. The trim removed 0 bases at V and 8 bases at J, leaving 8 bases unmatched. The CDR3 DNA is TGTGCCAGCTCACCACCGTGGGCTAGCGGGATGGATGAGCAGTTCTTC. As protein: CASSPPWASGMDEQFF.

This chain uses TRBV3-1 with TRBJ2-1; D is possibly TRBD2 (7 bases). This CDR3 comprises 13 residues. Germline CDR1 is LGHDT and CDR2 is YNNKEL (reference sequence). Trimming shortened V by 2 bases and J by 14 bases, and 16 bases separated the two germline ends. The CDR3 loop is CASSQFPPGGEFF. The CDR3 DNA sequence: TGTGCCAGCAGCCAATTCCCCCCGGGGGGCGAGTTCTTC.

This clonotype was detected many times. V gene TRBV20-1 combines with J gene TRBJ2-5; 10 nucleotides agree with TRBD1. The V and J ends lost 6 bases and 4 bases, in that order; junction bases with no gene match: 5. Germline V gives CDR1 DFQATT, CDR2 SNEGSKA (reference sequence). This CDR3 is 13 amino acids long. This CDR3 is CSALRQGAETQYF. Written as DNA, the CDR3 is TGCAGTGCCCTCCGACAGGGGGCAGAGACCCAGTACTTC.

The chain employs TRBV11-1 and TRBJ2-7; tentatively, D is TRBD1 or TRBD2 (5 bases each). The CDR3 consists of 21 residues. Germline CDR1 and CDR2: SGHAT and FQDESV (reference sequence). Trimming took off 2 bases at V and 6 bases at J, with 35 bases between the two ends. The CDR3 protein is CASSLNPKILTVYEGYSEQYF. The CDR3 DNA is TGTGCCAGCAGCTTAAATCCCAAAATTCTGACAGTCTATGAGGGCTACAGCGAGCAGTACTTC. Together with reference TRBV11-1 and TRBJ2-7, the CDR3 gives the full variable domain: EAEVAQSPRYKITEKSQAVAFWCDPISGHATLYWYRQILGQGPELLVQFQDESVVDDSQLPKDRFSAERLKGVDSTLKIQPAELGDSAMYLCASSLNPKILTVYEGYSEQYFGPGTRLTVT.

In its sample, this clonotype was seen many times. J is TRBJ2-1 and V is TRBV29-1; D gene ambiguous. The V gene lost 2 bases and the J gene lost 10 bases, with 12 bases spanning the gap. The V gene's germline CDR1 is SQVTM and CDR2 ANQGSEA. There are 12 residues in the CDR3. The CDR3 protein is CSVENEVGEQFF. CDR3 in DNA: TGCAGCGTTGAAAACGAAGTCGGAGAGCAGTTCTTC.

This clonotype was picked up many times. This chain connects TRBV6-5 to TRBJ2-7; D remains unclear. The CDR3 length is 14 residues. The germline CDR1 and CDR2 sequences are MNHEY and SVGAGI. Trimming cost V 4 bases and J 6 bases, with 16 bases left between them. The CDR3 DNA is TGTGCCAGCAGTTGGAGTGGGGTGATCGGCGAGCAGTACTTC. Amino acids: CASSWSGVIGEQYF.

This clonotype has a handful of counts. CDR3 in amino acids: CAWSTVPYNEQFF. The DNA of the CDR3 is TGTGCCTGGAGTACAGTCCCCTACAATGAGCAGTTCTTC. The genes are TRBV30 and TRBJ2-1; no clear D. Germline CDR1 is GTSNPN and CDR2 is SVGIG (reference sequence). The CDR3 has 13 residues. The germline V and J ends were trimmed by 2 bases and 2 bases, with 7 bases remaining between them.

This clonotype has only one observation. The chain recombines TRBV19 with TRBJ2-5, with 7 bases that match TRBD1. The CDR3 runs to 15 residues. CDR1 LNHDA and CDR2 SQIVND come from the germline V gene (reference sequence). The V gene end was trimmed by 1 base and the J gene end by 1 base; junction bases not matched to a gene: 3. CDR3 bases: TGTGCCAGTAGTATAGGGGGACAGCTCCAAGAGACCCAGTACTTC. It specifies CASSIGGQLQETQYF. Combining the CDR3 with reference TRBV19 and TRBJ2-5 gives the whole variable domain DGGITQSPKYLFRKEGQNVTLSCEQNLNHDAMYWYRQDPGQGLRLIYYSQIVNDFQKGDIAEGYSVSREKKESFPLTVTSAQKNPTAFYLCASSIGGQLQETQYFGPGTRLLVL.

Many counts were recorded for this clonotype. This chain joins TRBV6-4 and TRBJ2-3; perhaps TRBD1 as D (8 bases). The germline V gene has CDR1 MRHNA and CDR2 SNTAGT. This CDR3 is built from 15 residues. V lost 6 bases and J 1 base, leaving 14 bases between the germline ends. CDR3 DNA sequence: TGTGCCAGCAGCCCTACAGGGGGGGGCACAGATACGCAGTATTTT. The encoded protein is CASSPTGGGTDTQYF.

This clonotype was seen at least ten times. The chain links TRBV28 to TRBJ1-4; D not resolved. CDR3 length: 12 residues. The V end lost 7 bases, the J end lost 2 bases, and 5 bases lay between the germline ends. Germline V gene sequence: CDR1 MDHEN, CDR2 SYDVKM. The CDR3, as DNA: TGTGCCAGCACCAGTACTAATGAAAAACTGTTTTTT. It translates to CASTSTNEKLFF.

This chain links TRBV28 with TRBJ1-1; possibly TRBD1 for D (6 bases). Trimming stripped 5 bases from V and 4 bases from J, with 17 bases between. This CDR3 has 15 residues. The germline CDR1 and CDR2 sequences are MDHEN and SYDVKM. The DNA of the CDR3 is TGTGCCAGCAGTACCACTGGCCGGGGGCGCACTGAAGCTTTCTTT. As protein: CASSTTGRGRTEAFF. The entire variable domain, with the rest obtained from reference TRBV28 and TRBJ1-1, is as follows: DVKVTQSSRYLVKRTGEKVFLECVQDMDHENMFWYRQDPGLGLRLIYFSYDVKMKEKGDIPEGYSVSREKKERFSLILESASTNQTSMYLCASSTTGRGRTEAFFGQGTRLTVV.

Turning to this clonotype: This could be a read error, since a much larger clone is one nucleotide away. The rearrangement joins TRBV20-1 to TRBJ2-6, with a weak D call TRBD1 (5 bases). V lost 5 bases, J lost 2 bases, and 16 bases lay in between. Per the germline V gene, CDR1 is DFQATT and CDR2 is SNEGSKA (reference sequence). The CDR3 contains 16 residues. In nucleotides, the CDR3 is TGCAGTGCTCGGGCTACAAGGGGCGCTGGGGCCAACGTCCTGACTTTC. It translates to CSARATRGAGANVLTF.

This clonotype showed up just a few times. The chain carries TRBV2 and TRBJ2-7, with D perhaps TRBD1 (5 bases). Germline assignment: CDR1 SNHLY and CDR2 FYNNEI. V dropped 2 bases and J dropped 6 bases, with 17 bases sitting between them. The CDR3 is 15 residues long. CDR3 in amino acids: CASSETRGRLGEQYF. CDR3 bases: TGTGCCAGCAGTGAAACAAGGGGTCGACTTGGCGAGCAGTACTTC.

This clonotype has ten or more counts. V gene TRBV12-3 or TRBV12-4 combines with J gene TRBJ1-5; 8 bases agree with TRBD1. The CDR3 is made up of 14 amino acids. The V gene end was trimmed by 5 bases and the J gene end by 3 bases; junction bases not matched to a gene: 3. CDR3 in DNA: TGTGCCAGCAGTGCAGGGGGCCCCAATCAGCCCCAGCATTTT. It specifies CASSAGGPNQPQHF.

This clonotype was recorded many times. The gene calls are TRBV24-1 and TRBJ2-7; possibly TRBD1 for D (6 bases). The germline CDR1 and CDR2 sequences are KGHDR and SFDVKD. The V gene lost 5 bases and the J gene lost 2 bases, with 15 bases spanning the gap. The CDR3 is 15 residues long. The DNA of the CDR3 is TGTGCCACCAGTGTCAGACAGGAAACTACCTACGAGCAGTACTTC. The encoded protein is CATSVRQETTYEQYF.

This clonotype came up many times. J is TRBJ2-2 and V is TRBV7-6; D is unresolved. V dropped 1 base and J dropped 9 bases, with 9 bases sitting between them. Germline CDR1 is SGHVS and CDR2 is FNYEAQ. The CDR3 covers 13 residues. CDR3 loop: CASSLEVSRELFF. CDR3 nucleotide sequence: TGTGCCAGCAGCTTAGAGGTCTCCAGGGAGCTGTTTTTT.

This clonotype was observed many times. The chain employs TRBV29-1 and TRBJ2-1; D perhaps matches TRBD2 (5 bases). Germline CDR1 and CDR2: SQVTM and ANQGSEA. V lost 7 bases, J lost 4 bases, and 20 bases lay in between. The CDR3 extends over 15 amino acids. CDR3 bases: TGCAGCGGACGAGGGTGGGTCGGGCTGTACAATGAGCAGTTCTTC. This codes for CSGRGWVGLYNEQFF.

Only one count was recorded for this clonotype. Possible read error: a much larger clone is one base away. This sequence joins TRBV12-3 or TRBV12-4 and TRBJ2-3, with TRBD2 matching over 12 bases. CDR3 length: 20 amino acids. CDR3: CASSYELAGGALVVTDTKYF. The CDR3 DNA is TGTGCCAGCAGTTACGAACTAGCGGGAGGTGCCTTGGTTGTCACAGATACGAAGTATTTT.

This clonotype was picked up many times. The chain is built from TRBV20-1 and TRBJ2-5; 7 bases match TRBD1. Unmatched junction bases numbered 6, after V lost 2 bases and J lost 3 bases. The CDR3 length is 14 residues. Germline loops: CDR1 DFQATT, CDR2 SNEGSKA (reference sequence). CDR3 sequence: CSARPTGKEETQYF. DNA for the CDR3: TGCAGTGCTAGACCGACAGGGAAGGAAGAGACCCAGTACTTC.

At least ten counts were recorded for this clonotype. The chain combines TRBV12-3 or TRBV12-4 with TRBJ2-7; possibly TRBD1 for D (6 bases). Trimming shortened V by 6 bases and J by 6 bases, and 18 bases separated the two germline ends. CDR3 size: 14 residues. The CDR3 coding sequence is TGTGCCAGCAGGGGGGCTAGCTACCGTTCCGAGCAGTACTTC. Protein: CASRGASYRSEQYF.

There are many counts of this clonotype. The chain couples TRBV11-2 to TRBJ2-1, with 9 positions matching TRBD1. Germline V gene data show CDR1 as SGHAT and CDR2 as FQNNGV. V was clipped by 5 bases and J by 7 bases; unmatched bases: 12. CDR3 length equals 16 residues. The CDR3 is CASSLTGTGSRNEQFF. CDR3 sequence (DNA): TGTGCCAGCAGCCTAACAGGGACAGGGAGCAGAAATGAGCAGTTCTTC.